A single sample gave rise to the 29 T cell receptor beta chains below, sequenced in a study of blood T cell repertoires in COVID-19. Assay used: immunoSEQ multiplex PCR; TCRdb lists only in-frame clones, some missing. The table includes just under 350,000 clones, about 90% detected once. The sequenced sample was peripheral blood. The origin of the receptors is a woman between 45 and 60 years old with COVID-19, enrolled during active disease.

CDR3 amino acids: CASSFGLQRASPDTQYF. The CDR3 coding sequence is TGTGCCAGCAGCTTCGGTTTGCAGCGGGCCTCACCGGATACGCAGTATTTT. This rearrangement joins TRBV5-4 to TRBJ2-3, with a tentative D call TRBD2 (6 bases). Germline CDR1 and CDR2: SGHNT and YYREEE (reference sequence). Deletions cut 2 bases from V and 6 bases from J, with 22 bases between. This CDR3 has 17 amino acids.

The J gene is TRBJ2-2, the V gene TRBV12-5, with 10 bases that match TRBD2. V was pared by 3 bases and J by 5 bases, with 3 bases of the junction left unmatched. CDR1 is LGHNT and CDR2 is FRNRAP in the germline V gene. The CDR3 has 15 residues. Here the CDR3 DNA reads TGTGCTAGTGGTTTTATAGCGGGAGGTACCGGGGAGCTGTTTTTT. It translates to CASGFIAGGTGELFF.

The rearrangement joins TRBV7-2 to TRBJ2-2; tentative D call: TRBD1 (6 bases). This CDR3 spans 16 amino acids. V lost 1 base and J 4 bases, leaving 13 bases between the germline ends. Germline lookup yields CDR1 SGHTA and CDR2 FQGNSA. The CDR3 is CASSLVSQGSTGELFF. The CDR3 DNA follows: TGTGCCAGCAGCTTAGTCTCCCAGGGGAGCACCGGGGAGCTGTTTTTT.

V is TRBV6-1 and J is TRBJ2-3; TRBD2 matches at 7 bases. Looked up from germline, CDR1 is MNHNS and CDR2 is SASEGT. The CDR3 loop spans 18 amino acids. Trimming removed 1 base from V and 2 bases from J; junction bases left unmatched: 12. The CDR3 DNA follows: TGTGCCAGCAGTGAAGGATTAATAGCGGGTCCGGTCACAGATACGCAGTATTTT. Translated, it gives CASSEGLIAGPVTDTQYF.

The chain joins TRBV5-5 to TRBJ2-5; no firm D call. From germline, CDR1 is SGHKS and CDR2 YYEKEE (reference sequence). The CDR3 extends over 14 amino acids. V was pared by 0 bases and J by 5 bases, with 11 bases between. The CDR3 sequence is CASSLVATGETQYF. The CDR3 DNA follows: TGTGCCAGCAGCTTGGTGGCAACCGGGGAGACCCAGTACTTC. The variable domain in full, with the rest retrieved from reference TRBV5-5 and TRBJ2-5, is DAGVTQSPTHLIKTRGQQVTLRCSPISGHKSVSWYQQVLGQGPQFIFQYYEKEERGRGNFPDRFSARQFPNYSSELNVNALLLGDSALYLCASSLVATGETQYFGPGTRLLVL.

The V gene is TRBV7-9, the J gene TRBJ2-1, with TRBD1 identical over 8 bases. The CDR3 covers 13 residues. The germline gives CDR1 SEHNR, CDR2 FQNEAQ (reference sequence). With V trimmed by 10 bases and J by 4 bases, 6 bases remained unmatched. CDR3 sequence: CAKGTGPYNEQFF. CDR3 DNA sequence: TGTGCCAAGGGGACAGGCCCATACAATGAGCAGTTCTTC. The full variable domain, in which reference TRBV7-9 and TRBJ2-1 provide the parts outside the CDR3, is DTGVSQNPRHKITKRGQNVTFRCDPISEHNRLYWYRQTLGQGPEFLTYFQNEAQLEKSRLLSDRFSAERPKGSFSTLEIQRTEQGDSAMYLCAKGTGPYNEQFFGPGTRLTVL.

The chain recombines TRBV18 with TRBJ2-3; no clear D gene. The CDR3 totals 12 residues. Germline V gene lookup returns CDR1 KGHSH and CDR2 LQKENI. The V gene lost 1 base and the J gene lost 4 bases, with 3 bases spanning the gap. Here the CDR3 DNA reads TGTGCCAGCTCACCACTCTCAGATACGCAGTATTTT. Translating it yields CASSPLSDTQYF.

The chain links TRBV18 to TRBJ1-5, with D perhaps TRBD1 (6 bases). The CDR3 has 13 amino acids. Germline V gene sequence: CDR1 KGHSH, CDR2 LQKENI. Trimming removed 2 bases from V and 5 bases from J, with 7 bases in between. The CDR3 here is CASSPDRHQPQHF. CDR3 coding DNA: TGTGCCAGCTCACCAGACAGGCATCAGCCCCAGCATTTT.

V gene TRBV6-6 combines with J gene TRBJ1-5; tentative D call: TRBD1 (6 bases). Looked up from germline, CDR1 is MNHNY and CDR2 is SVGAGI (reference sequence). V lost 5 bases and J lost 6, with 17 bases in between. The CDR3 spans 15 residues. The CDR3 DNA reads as TGTGCCAGCAGTCCCGGGGCGGGGGCAACTCAGCCCCAGCATTTT. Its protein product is CASSPGAGATQPQHF.

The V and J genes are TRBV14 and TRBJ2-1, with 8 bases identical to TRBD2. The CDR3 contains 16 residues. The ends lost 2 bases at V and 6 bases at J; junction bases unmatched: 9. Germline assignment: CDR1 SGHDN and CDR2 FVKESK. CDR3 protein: CASSQITSGVPNEQFF. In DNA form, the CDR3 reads TGTGCCAGCAGCCAAATCACTAGCGGAGTCCCCAATGAGCAGTTCTTC.

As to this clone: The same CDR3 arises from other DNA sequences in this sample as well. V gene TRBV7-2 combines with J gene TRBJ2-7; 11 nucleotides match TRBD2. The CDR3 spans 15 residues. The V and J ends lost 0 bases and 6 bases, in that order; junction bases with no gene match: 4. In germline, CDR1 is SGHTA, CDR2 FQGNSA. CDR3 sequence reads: CASSLALAGGSEQYF. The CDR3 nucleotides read TGTGCCAGCAGCTTAGCTCTAGCGGGAGGATCCGAGCAGTACTTC.

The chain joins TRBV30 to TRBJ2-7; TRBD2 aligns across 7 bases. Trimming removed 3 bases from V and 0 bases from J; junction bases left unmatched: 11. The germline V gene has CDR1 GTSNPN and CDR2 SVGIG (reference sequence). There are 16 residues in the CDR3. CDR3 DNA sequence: TGTGCCTGGAGGCTCCAGACTAGCACCCGCTCCTACGAGCAGTACTTC. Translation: CAWRLQTSTRSYEQYF.

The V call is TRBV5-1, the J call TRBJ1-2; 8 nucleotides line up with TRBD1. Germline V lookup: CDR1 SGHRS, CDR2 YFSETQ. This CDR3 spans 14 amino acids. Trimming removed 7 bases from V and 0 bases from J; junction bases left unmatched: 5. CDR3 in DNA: TGCGCCAGCGGACAGGGCGAAGCTAACTATGGCTACACCTTC. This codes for CASGQGEANYGYTF.

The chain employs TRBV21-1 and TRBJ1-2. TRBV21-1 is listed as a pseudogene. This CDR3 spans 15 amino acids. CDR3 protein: CASSKLERPNYGYTF. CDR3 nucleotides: TGTGCCAGCAGCAAATTGGAGAGGCCCAACTATGGCTACACCTTC.

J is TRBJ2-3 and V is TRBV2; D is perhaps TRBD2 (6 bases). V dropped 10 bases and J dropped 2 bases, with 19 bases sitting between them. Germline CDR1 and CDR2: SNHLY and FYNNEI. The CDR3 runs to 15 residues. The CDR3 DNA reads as TGTGCCACCAGCCCACTTTTAGCGGTCACAGATACGCAGTATTTT. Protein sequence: CATSPLLAVTDTQYF.

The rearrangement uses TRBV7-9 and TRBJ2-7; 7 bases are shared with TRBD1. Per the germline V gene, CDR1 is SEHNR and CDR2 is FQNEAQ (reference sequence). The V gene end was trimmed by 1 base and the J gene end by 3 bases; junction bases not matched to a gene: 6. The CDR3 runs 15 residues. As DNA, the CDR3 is TGTGCCAGCAGCTTAGTGGGACAGCGATACTACGAGCAGTACTTC. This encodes CASSLVGQRYYEQYF.

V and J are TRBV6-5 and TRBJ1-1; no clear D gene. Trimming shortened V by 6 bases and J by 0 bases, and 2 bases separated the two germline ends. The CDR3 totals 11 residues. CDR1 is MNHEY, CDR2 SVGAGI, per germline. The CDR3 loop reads CASSMNTEAFF. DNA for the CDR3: TGTGCCAGCAGCATGAACACTGAAGCTTTCTTT.

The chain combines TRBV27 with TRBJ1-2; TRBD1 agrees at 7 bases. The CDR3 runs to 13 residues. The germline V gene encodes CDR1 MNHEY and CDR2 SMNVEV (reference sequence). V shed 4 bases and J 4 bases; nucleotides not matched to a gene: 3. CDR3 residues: CASSYRGAYGYTF. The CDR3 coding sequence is TGTGCCAGCAGTTACAGGGGCGCCTATGGCTACACCTTC.

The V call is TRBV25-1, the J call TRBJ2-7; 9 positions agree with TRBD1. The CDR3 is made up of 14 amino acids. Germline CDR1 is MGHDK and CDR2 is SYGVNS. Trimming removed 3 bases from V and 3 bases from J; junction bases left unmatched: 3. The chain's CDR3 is CASSDPGQGYEQYF. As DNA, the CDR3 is TGTGCCAGCAGTGATCCGGGACAGGGCTACGAGCAGTACTTC.

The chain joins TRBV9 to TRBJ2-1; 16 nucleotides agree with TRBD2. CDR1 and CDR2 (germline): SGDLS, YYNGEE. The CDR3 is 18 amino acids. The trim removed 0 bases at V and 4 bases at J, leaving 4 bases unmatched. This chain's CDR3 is CASSVVGTSGRDYNEQFF. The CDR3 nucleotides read TGTGCCAGCAGCGTAGTCGGGACTAGCGGGAGGGATTACAATGAGCAGTTCTTC.

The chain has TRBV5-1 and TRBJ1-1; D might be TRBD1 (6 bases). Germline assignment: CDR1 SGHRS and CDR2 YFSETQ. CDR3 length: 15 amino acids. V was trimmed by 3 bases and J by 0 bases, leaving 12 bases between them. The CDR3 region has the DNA TGCGCCAGCAGCTCCCAGGGGTTCTTGAACACTGAAGCTTTCTTT. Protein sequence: CASSSQGFLNTEAFF.

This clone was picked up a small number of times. The CDR3 protein is CASSGTGVAFF. The CDR3 region has the DNA TGTGCCAGCAGCGGAACAGGGGTAGCTTTCTTT. The rearrangement joins TRBV5-6 to TRBJ1-1, with TRBD1 matching over 7 bases. The CDR3 extends over 11 amino acids. Germline CDR1 reads SGHDT; CDR2 reads YYEEEE. The V and J ends lost 4 bases and 10 bases, in that order; junction bases with no gene match: 4.

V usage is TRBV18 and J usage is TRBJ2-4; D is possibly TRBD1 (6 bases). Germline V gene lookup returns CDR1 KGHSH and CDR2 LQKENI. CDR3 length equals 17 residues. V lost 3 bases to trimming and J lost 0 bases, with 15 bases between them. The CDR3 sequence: CASSPSGVGGAKNIQYF. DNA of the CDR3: TGTGCCAGCTCACCTTCAGGGGTTGGAGGAGCCAAAAACATTCAGTACTTC.

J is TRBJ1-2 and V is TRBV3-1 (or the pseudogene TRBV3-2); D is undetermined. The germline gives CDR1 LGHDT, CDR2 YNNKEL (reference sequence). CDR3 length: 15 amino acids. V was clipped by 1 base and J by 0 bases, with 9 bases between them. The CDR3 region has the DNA TGTGCCAGCAGCCAAGCCCGGGGAACTAACTATGGCTACACCTTC. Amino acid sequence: CASSQARGTNYGYTF.

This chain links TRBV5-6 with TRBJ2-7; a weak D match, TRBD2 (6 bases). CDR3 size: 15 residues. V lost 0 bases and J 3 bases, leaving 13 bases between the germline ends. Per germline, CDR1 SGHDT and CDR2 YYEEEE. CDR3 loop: CASSLVGGANYEQYF. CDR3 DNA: TGTGCCAGCAGCTTGGTGGGCGGGGCGAACTACGAGCAGTACTTC.

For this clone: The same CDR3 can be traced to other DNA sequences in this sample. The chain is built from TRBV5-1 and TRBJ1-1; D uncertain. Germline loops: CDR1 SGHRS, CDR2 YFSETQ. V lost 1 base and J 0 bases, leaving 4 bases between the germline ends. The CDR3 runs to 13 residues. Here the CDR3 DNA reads TGCGCCAGCAGCTTGAACATGAACACTGAAGCTTTCTTT. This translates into CASSLNMNTEAFF.

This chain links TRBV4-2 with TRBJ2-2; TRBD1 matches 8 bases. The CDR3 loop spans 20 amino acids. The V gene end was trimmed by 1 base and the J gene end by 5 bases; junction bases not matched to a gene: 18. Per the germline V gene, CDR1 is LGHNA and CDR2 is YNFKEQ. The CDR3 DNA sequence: TGTGCCAGCAGCCAAGCCCCACCGGACAGGGTGGTTTTGCGGACCGGGGAGCTGTTTTTT. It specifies CASSQAPPDRVVLRTGELFF.

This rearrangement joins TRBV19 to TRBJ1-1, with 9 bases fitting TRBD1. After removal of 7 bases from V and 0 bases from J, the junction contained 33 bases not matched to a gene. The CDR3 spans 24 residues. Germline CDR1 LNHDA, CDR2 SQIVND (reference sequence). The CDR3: CASTPRPGQGFPPGRPSMNTEAFF. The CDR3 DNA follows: TGTGCCAGTACACCACGGCCGGGACAGGGCTTCCCACCGGGGAGGCCTAGCATGAACACTGAAGCTTTCTTT.

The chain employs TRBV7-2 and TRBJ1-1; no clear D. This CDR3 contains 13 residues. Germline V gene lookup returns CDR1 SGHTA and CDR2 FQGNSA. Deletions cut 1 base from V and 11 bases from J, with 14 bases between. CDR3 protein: CASSLVRGSQAFF. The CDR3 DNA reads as TGTGCCAGCAGCTTAGTACGGGGAAGTCAGGCTTTCTTT.